This TCR beta chain was found in a study of T cell repertoires in cytomegalovirus infection. The overall study: In public TCR beta signatures, there were indications of both CMV infection and matching HLA type. Study-wide findings and caveats: CMV-specific TCR beta clonotypes restricted by HLA-C were the ones dominating the ex vivo response. Cumulative public TCR beta family frequency identified CMV carriers with the relevant HLA.

This clonotype was recorded many times. Its antigen is not identified. V dropped 5 bases and J dropped 2; count of bases not matched to a gene: 11. Germline lookup yields CDR1 SGHVS and CDR2 FNYEAQ. The CDR3 sequence is 16 residues long. Via MiXCR, TCRdb re-called the reads, giving one row per CDR3 protein. Among roughly 500,000 distinct CDR3 sequences listed, approximately 10% were seen once. Sequenced sample: PBMCs. The J gene is TRBJ1-1, the V gene TRBV7-6, with 7 bases identical to TRBD1. The sequence came from a human donor in good health (CMV status not recorded). Some clones in this sample may be carry-over from other donors' samples. CDR3 protein: CASSQDRDRINTEAFF. The CDR3 nucleotides are TGTGCCAGCAGCCAGGACCGGGACAGAATAAACACTGAAGCTTTCTTT.